This TCR beta chain was profiled in a study of T cells in Graves' hyperthyroidism and ophthalmopathy. Researchers amplified the TCR beta CDR3 regions from RNA transcripts. During a first-round RT-PCR of the TCR CDR3, the HTBI primer set was used. MiXCR, applied by TCRdb to the multiplex PCR reads, yields one record per CDR3 protein. The data hold 300,000 or so distinct CDR3 sequences, with roughly 20% observed a single time. The TCR originated in a woman aged 50 to 65 with Graves' hyperthyroidism. Specimen: blood.

CDR3 DNA: TGTGCCAGCAGCCCAACTAGCGGGGGGAACACCGGGGAGCTGTTTTTT. It yields the protein CASSPTSGGNTGELFF. The chain combines TRBV7-9 with TRBJ2-2; 11 positions match TRBD2. J lost 1 base, V lost 5 bases, and 3 bases had no gene match. The germline V gene encodes CDR1 SEHNR and CDR2 FQNEAQ (reference sequence). The CDR3 contains 16 residues.